The following is a T cell receptor (beta chain) sequence with its context. The antigen remains undetermined. These data originate in a study of shared clonotypes between healthy human individuals. The CDR3 covers 16 residues. Germline assignment: CDR1 SGHTA and CDR2 FQGNSA. Trimming removed 7 bases at V and 2 bases at J, with 18 bases between. Sequenced by immunoSEQ multiplex PCR; TCRdb stores in-frame clones only, minus some. The sample has roughly 2.2 million clones, roughly 93% seen once. Every contributor of samples was a Caucasian grown-up residing in Nashville, Tennessee. Naive CD4+ cells were CD45RA-selected; the remaining cells were memory. Study observations and caveats: A handful of donors had around 5% of their naive CD4 clonotypes in common.

The TCR sequence derives from a man between 18 and 35 years old in good health. Some clones in this sample may be carry-over from other donors' samples. The V and J genes are TRBV7-2 and TRBJ1-3; the D is unclear. What was sequenced was naive CD4+ T cells from PBMCs. Sample subset: CD45RA+ positively selected. The CDR3 region is CASTPQAPRTGNTIYF. The CDR3 bases are TGTGCCAGCACCCCCCAGGCACCTAGAACTGGAAACACCATATATTTT.